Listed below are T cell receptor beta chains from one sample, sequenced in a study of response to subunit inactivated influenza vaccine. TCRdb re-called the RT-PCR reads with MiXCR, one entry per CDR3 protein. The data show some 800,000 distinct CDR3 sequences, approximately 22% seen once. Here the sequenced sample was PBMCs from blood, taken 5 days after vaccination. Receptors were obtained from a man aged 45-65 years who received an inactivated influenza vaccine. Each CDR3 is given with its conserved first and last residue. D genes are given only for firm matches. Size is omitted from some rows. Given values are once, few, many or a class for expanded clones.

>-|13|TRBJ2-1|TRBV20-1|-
CSASLQVINEQFF
TGCAGTGCTAGCTTACAGGTGATAAATGAGCAGTTCTTC
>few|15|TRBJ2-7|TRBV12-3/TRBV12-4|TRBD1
CASTPDGTGSYEQYF
TGTGCCAGCACTCCCGACGGGACAGGTTCCTACGAGCAGTACTTC
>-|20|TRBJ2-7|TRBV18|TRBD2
CASSPPMTGTSGRLSYEQYF
TGTGCCAGCTCACCACCGATGACCGGGACTAGCGGGAGGCTCTCCTACGAGCAGTACTTC
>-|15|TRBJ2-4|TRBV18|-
CASSPPMGAKNIQYF
TGTGCCAGCTCACCACCGATGGGAGCCAAAAACATTCAGTACTTC
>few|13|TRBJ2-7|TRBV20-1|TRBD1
CSAPRTGGYEQYF
TGCAGTGCTCCCCGGACAGGGGGGTACGAGCAGTACTTC
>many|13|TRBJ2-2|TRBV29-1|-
CSADGGTTGELFF
TGCAGCGCCGACGGGGGTACCACCGGGGAGCTGTTTTTT
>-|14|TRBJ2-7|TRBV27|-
CASSLGRSGTPRYF
TGTGCCAGCAGTTTAGGGCGTTCCGGGACACCCCGGTACTTC
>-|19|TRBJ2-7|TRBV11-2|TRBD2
CASSLVLLSRREGRYEQYF
TGTGCCAGCAGCTTAGTACTATTATCCAGGCGGGAGGGCCGGTACGAGCAGTACTTC
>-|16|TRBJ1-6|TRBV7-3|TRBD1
CASSLFGQGAGSPLHF
TGTGCCAGCAGCTTATTTGGACAGGGGGCAGGTTCACCCCTCCACTTT
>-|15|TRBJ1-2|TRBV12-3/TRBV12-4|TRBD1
CASSTRTGEGYGYTF
TGTGCCAGCAGTACCCGGACAGGGGAGGGCTATGGCTACACCTTC
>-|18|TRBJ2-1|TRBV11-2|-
CASSLDVSLAPSYNEQFF
TGTGCCAGCAGCTTAGATGTGTCTCTAGCGCCTTCCTACAATGAGCAGTTCTTC
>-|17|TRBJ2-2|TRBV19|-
CASNPTGTPTNTGELFF
TGTGCCAGTAACCCGACCGGGACCCCTACGAACACCGGGGAGCTGTTTTTT
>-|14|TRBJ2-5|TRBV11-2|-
CASSYQLGMETQYF
TGTGCCAGCAGCTACCAGCTAGGGATGGAGACCCAGTACTTC
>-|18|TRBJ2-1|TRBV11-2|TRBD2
CASSRLAGVFSSYNEQFF
TGTGCCAGCAGCAGACTAGCGGGGGTTTTCAGCTCCTACAATGAGCAGTTCTTC
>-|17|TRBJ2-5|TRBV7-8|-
CASSLARGTRVKETQYF
TGTGCCAGCAGCTTAGCGAGGGGGACCAGAGTTAAAGAGACCCAGTACTTC
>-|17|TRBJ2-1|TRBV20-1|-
CSARDQERVSSYNEQFF
TGCAGTGCTAGAGATCAGGAGCGGGTCAGCTCCTACAATGAGCAGTTCTTC
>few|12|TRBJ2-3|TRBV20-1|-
CSAREEGDTQYF
TGCAGTGCTAGAGAGGAAGGAGATACGCAGTATTTT
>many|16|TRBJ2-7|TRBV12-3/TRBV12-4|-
CASSLGQGLISYEQYF
TGTGCCAGCAGTTTAGGGCAGGGATTGATCTCCTACGAGCAGTACTTC
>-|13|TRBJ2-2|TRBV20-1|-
CSARPTNTGELFF
TGCAGTGCTAGGCCAACTAACACCGGGGAGCTGTTTTTT
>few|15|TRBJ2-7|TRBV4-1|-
CASSQGWQGLYEQYF
TGCGCCAGCAGCCAAGGTTGGCAGGGCCTCTACGAGCAGTACTTC
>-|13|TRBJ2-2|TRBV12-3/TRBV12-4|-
CASQGGNTGELFF
TGTGCCAGCCAGGGGGGAAACACCGGGGAGCTGTTTTTT
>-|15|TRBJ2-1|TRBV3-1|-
CASSPSSAGYNEQFF
TGTGCCAGCAGCCCCTCTTCGGCTGGCTACAATGAGCAGTTCTTC
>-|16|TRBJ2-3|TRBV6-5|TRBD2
CASSYSSGGNTDTQYF
TGTGCCAGCAGTTACTCTAGCGGGGGAAACACAGATACGCAGTATTTT
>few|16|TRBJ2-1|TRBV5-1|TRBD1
CASSLTTGATYNEQFF
TGCGCCAGCAGCTTGACGACAGGGGCGACCTACAATGAGCAGTTCTTC
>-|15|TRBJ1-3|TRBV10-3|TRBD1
CAIRPGQGAGNTIYF
TGTGCCATCAGGCCGGGACAGGGAGCTGGAAACACCATATATTTT
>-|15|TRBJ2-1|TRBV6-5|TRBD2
CASSYGTSFSDEQFF
TGTGCCAGCAGTTACGGGACTAGCTTTTCCGATGAGCAGTTCTTC
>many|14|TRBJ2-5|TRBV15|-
CATSRDRLQETQYF
TGTGCCACCAGCAGAGATAGACTCCAAGAGACCCAGTACTTC
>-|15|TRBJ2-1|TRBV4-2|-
CASSQGRVTSNEQFF
TGTGCCAGCAGCCAAGGAAGGGTGACTTCCAATGAGCAGTTCTTC
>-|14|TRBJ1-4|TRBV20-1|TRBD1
CSASGQGYNEKLFF
TGCAGTGCTTCCGGACAGGGCTATAATGAAAAACTGTTTTTT
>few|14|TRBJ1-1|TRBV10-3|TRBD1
CAIRPATQGAEAFF
TGTGCCATCAGACCTGCCACCCAGGGGGCTGAAGCTTTCTTT
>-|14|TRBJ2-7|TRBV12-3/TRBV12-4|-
CASSFGQGNDEQYF
TGTGCCAGCAGTTTTGGGCAGGGGAATGACGAGCAGTACTTC
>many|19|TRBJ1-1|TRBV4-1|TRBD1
CASSLVHGTGGEKNTEAFF
TGCGCCAGCAGCCTCGTTCACGGGACAGGAGGGGAAAAGAACACTGAAGCTTTCTTT
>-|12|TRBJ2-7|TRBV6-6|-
CASKRDGYEQYF
TGTGCCAGCAAAAGGGACGGCTACGAGCAGTACTTC